This TCR beta chain was sequenced during a study of cytomegalovirus exposure and HLA in healthy donors. CDR1 and CDR2 (germline): PRHDT, FYEKMQ (reference sequence). This CDR3 contains 18 residues. Trimming cost V 4 bases and J 8 bases; bases outside gene matches: 21. The 120-subject validation cohort, separate from the roughly 700-subject first cohort, included the donors. The table came from immunoSEQ multiplex PCR; TCRdb's copy has only in-frame clones and leaves some out. The sample holds more than 50,000 clones, roughly 91% seen once. The sequenced sample was PBMCs. The TCR sequence derives from a woman in her twenties or thirties in good health and CMV-seronegative. The genes are TRBV13 and TRBJ1-2, with 8 bases identical to TRBD1. The DNA of the CDR3 is TGTGCCAGCAGCTCCACCCAACCCGGCAGGGGGCGGATCGGCGGCTACACCTTC. Translating it yields CASSSTQPGRGRIGGYTF.